This T cell receptor (beta chain) was identified during a study of breast tumors, draining lymph nodes, adjacent tissues. TCRdb independently ran MiXCR on the multiplex PCR reads; one entry per CDR3 protein. The table shows some 83,000 distinct CDR3 sequences, with approximately 19% occurring only once. There are many counts of this clonotype. An end of the junction does not agree with germline; a read error may underlie this. Axillary draining lymph nodes of breast cancer patients supplied the node samples. Germline CDR1 reads SGHTS; CDR2 reads YDEGEE. The CDR3 has 13 amino acids. The rearrangement joins TRBV5-8 to TRBJ2-7; 9 bases fit TRBD2. The sequenced sample was axillary lymph node tissue. The sequence was obtained from a female donor with breast cancer. Some clones in this sample may be carry-over from other donors' samples. As DNA, the CDR3 is TGTGCCAGCAGCCGGGGGACTAGCCGCCCCCGAAACTTC. It yields the protein CASSRGTSRPRNF.